These T cell receptor beta chains were read from a single sample in a study of blood T cell repertoires in COVID-19. Clones were sequenced by immunoSEQ multiplex PCR, and TCRdb holds only the in-frame ones, with some missing. This table has about 48,000 clones, around 87% appearing once. The sequencing sample was made of peripheral blood. Source of these receptors: a human donor in a cohort sampled during active COVID-19. Each CDR3 is given with its conserved first and last residue. The D gene is left open where the match is weak. Part of the rows lack a size; the others show once, few, many or a class for expanded clones.

CDR3 protein,CDR3 DNA,D gene,J gene,clone size,V gene
CASSLSTGEQYF,TGTGCCAGCAGCTTGAGTACAGGGGAGCAGTACTTC,NA,TRBJ2-7,NA,TRBV5-6
CATSDKRRLNTEAFF,TGTGCCACCAGTGATAAGAGGCGCTTGAACACTGAAGCTTTCTTT,NA,TRBJ1-1,NA,TRBV24-1
CASSLARANNEKLFF,TGTGCCAGCAGCTTAGCGCGGGCCAACAATGAAAAACTGTTTTTT,NA,TRBJ1-4,NA,TRBV7-8
CASSVWDRGYEQYF,TGTGCCAGCAGCGTCTGGGACAGGGGTTACGAGCAGTACTTC,TRBD1,TRBJ2-7,once,TRBV28
CASSAAGTQGYEQYF,TGTGCCAGCAGTGCCGCCGGGACGCAGGGGTACGAGCAGTACTTC,NA,TRBJ2-7,NA,TRBV9
CASSPSSYEQYF,TGTGCCAGCAGCCCGAGCTCCTACGAGCAGTACTTC,NA,TRBJ2-7,NA,TRBV3-1/TRBV3-2
CASSSQGRSYEQYF,TGTGCCAGCAGTTCTCAGGGGCGCTCCTACGAGCAGTACTTC,NA,TRBJ2-7,NA,TRBV27
CASSIGTEVYGYTF,TGTGCCAGTAGTATAGGGACAGAAGTCTATGGCTACACCTTC,NA,TRBJ1-2,NA,TRBV19
CASSLLSSSYNEQFF,TGTGCCAGCAGCCTTCTCTCTAGCTCCTACAATGAGCAGTTCTTC,NA,TRBJ2-1,NA,TRBV27
CASSSGTGGFDEQYF,TGTGCCAGCAGCTCCGGGACAGGGGGCTTCGACGAGCAGTACTTC,TRBD1,TRBJ2-7,NA,TRBV5-4
CASSYREGPGELFF,TGTGCCAGCAGTTACCGTGAGGGCCCCGGGGAGCTGTTTTTT,NA,TRBJ2-2,NA,TRBV6-2/TRBV6-3
CASNKQGLDEKLFF,TGTGCCAGCAACAAACAGGGATTGGATGAAAAACTGTTTTTT,NA,TRBJ1-4,NA,TRBV21-1
CASTSSGRALGANVLTF,TGTGCCAGCACCAGCAGCGGGAGGGCCCTTGGGGCCAACGTCCTGACTTTC,TRBD2,TRBJ2-6,NA,TRBV28
CASSLAGFSTDTQYF,TGTGCCAGCAGCTTAGCGGGGTTCAGCACAGATACGCAGTATTTT,TRBD2,TRBJ2-3,NA,TRBV9
CASSLYPQGGLQPQHF,TGTGCCAGCAGTTTATACCCACAGGGGGGCCTTCAGCCCCAGCATTTT,TRBD1,TRBJ1-5,NA,TRBV28
CASRRTGGEAFF,TGTGCCAGCAGGAGAACAGGGGGCGAAGCTTTCTTT,TRBD1,TRBJ1-1,NA,TRBV2
CAFAGGGQETQYF,TGTGCCTTTGCGGGGGGGGGACAAGAGACCCAGTACTTC,TRBD2,TRBJ2-5,NA,TRBV30
CASSGEDLSGMGSPFPYEQYF,TGTGCCAGCAGCGGTGAGGACCTCTCGGGGATGGGAAGCCCTTTCCCCTACGAGCAGTACTTC,NA,TRBJ2-7,NA,TRBV6-6
CASSAGTGVNYGYTF,TGTGCCAGCAGCGCTGGGACAGGGGTTAACTATGGCTACACCTTC,TRBD1,TRBJ1-2,NA,TRBV9
CASQPVGGANNSPLHF,TGCGCCAGCCAACCCGTTGGAGGGGCCAATAATTCACCCCTCCACTTT,NA,TRBJ1-6,NA,TRBV10-2
CSVAPGQGAYGYTF,TGCAGCGTTGCCCCGGGACAGGGGGCCTATGGCTACACCTTC,TRBD1,TRBJ1-2,NA,TRBV29-1
CASSLSGSGANVLTF,TGTGCCAGCAGTTTATCGGGCTCTGGGGCCAACGTCCTGACTTTC,NA,TRBJ2-6,NA,TRBV28
CASSQEGRAQTYEQYF,TGTGCCAGCAGCCAAGAGGGCAGGGCCCAAACCTACGAGCAGTACTTC,NA,TRBJ2-7,NA,TRBV3-1/TRBV3-2
CASRVGQGITDTQYF,TGTGCCAGCAGGGTAGGGCAGGGGATTACAGATACGCAGTATTTT,NA,TRBJ2-3,NA,TRBV2
CASGRLARRTYNEQFF,TGTGCCAGCGGCCGATTGGCGAGGAGGACCTACAATGAGCAGTTCTTC,NA,TRBJ2-1,NA,TRBV5-6
CATSRAGTGELFF,TGTGCCACCAGCCGTGCCGGGACCGGGGAGCTGTTTTTT,NA,TRBJ2-2,NA,TRBV15